This T cell receptor beta chain emerged from a study of cytomegalovirus exposure and HLA in healthy donors. Study-level results: A later analysis linked a missense variant in DCLRE1C to the trimming of TCR beta V and J genes. Later analysis identified about 15,000 TCR beta sequences associated with HLA alleles, using a false discovery rate threshold of 0.05. Several V segments, TRBV6-2 and TRBV6-3 among them, could not be told apart and were dropped. A few CMV-associated chains were confirmed in vitro to be specific for CMV antigens.

After removal of 2 bases from V and 10 bases from J, the junction contained 1 base not matched to a gene. The V gene's germline CDR1 is SNHLY and CDR2 FYNNEI. The CDR3 has 12 amino acids. In the PCR, 60 Vbeta and 13 Jbeta primers were used. Method: immunoSEQ multiplex PCR; TCRdb's copy keeps in-frame clones and lacks some. The specimen's table records some 80,000 clones. On this clone: Its target is not known.

The V and J genes are TRBV2 and TRBJ1-1; the match to TRBD1 covers 10 bases. The sequence derives from a woman in her twenties or thirties in good health and CMV-seronegative. Sequenced: PBMCs. The DNA of the CDR3 is TGTGCCAGCAGTGAACGGGACAGGGGAGCTTTCTTT. This encodes CASSERDRGAFF.